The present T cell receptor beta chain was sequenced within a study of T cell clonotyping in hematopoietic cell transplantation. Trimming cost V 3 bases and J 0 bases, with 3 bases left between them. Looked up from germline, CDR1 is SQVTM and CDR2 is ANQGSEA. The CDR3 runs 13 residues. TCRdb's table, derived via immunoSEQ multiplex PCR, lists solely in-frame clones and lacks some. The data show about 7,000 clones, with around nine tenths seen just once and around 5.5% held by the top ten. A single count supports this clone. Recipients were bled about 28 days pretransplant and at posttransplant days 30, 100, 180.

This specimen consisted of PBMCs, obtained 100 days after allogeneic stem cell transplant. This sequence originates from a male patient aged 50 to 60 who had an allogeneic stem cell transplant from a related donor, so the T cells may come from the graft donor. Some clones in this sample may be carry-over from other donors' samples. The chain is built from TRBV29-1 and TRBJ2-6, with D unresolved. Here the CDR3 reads CSVDGSGANVLTF. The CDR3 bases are TGCAGCGTTGATGGCTCTGGGGCCAACGTCCTGACTTTC. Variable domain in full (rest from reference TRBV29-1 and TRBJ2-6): SAVISQKPSRDICQRGTSLTIQCQVDSQVTMMFWYRQQPGQSLTLIATANQGSEATYESGFVIDKFPISRPNLTFSTLTVSNMSPEDSSIYLCSVDGSGANVLTFGAGSRLTVL.